This TCR beta chain was documented in a study of shared clonotypes between healthy human individuals. Deletions cut 2 bases from V and 0 bases from J, with 12 bases between. Germline V gives CDR1 SGHTS, CDR2 YDEGEE. The CDR3 runs to 16 residues. Study-level points and caveats: Naive subsets, compared against memory subsets, generally had larger estimated richness values. Researchers sampled blood only, noting tissue repertoires likely differ.

The data were produced by immunoSEQ multiplex PCR, yet TCRdb's version contains in-frame clones alone and is incomplete. The sample holds approximately 2,300,000 clones, roughly 92% seen once. This clone came up once. No antigen is known for it. This chain uses TRBV5-8 with TRBJ1-5; D is unclear. Specimen: naive CD4+ T cells from PBMCs. Subset specified: CD45RA+ positively selected. The TCR originated in a man aged 18 to 30 in good health. Some clones in this sample may be carry-over from other donors' samples. The CDR3 protein is CASSFRLDYSNQPQHF. CDR3 nucleotides: TGTGCCAGCAGCTTCCGGTTGGATTATAGCAATCAGCCCCAGCATTTT. The full variable domain, its missing parts supplied by reference TRBV5-8 and TRBJ1-5, is EAGVTQSPTHLIKTRGQQATLRCSPISGHTSVYWYQQALGLGLQFLLWYDEGEERNRGNFPPRFSGRQFPNYSSELNVNALELEDSALYLCASSFRLDYSNQPQHFGDGTRLSIL.